This T cell receptor (beta chain) was sequenced in a study of patients with pleural tuberculosis. Germline CDR1 and CDR2: DFQATT and SNEGSKA (reference sequence). The CDR3 is 15 residues long. The ends lost 4 bases at V and 1 base at J; junction bases unmatched: 3. This clonotype was recorded at least ten times. TCRdb analysed the reads with MiXCR anew, one entry per CDR3 protein. In the table there are 40,000 to 55,000 distinct CDR3 sequences, around 6.7% of which are singletons. This sequence originates from a human donor with pleural tuberculosis. The chain is built from TRBV20-1 and TRBJ2-3; 12 nucleotides line up with TRBD2. This chain's CDR3 is CSATRLAGGTDTQYF. The CDR3 DNA is TGCAGTGCTACTCGACTAGCGGGAGGCACAGATACGCAGTATTTT.